This TCR beta chain was retrieved from a study of breast tumors, draining lymph nodes, adjacent tissues. Study observations and caveats: Compared with basal-like, luminal-like tumors shared significantly more repertoire with nontumor tissue.

In regard to this clonotype: Antigen unknown.

TCRdb redid the calling of the multiplex PCR reads with MiXCR, one entry per CDR3 protein. There are about 21,000 distinct CDR3 sequences in the sample; around 50% occur only once, and roughly 8% lies in the top ten. Input material: breast tumor tissue. This clonotype was obtained from a female donor with breast cancer. Some clones in this sample may be carry-over from other donors' samples.

CDR3 coding DNA: TGTGCCAGCAGCCGAGACCAGGGAAATCAGCCCCAGCATTTT. It is translated as CASSRDQGNQPQHF. The genes are TRBV6-6 and TRBJ1-5; the D gene is possibly TRBD1 (5 bases). The CDR3 length is 14 residues. Per germline, CDR1 MNHNY and CDR2 SVGAGI (reference sequence). Deletions cut 6 bases from V and 4 bases from J, with 13 bases between.